The entry that follows covers one TCR beta chain sequence. The sample is drawn from a study of blood T cell repertoires in COVID-19. Assay used: immunoSEQ multiplex PCR; TCRdb lists only in-frame clones, some missing. The table has around 390,000 clones, approximately 87% seen once. The CDR3 consists of 14 residues. V lost 1 base and J 8 bases, leaving 14 bases between the germline ends. Germline CDR1 reads SNHLY; CDR2 reads FYNNEI. The sequenced sample consisted of PBMCs or T cells enriched from blood (not recorded which). This clonotype was obtained from a woman between 50 and 59 years old who had recovered from COVID-19. The chain carries TRBV2 and TRBJ1-2; D is perhaps TRBD1 (5 bases). The CDR3 sequence: CASSEGRGTGGYTF. The DNA of the CDR3 is TGTGCCAGCAGTGAAGGAAGGGGCACTGGCGGCTACACCTTC. Combining the CDR3 with reference TRBV2 and TRBJ1-2 gives the whole variable domain EPEVTQTPSHQVTQMGQEVILRCVPISNHLYFYWYRQILGQKVEFLVSFYNNEISEKSEIFDDQFSVERPDGSNFTLKIRSTKLEDSAMYFCASSEGRGTGGYTFGSGTRLTVV.